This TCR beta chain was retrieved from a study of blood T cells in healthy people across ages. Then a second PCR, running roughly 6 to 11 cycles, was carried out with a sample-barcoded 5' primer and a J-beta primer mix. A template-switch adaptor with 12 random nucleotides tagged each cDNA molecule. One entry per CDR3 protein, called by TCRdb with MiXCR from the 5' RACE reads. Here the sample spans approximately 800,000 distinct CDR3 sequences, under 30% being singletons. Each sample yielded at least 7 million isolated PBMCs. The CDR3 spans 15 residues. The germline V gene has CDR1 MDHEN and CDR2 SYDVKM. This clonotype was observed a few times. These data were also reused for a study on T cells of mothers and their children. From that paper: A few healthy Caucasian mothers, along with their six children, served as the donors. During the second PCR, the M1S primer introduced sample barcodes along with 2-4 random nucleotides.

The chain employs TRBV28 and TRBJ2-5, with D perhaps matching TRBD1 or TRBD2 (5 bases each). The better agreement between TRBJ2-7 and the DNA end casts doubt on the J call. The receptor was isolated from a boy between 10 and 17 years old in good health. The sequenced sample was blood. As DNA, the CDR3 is TGTGCCAGCAGTCAAGCCCAGGGTCGGGACTACGAGCAGTACTTC. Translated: CASSQAQGRDYEQYF.